This is a list of T cell receptor beta chains from one sample in a study of blood T cell repertoires in COVID-19. TCRdb's table, derived via immunoSEQ multiplex PCR, lists solely in-frame clones and lacks some. The sample holds under 300,000 clones; over 75% are singletons and the top ten take around a sixth. Sequenced: PBMCs or T cells enriched from blood (not recorded which). Every receptor here comes from a man in his late teens or twenties who had recovered from COVID-19. Both conserved end residues are part of each CDR3. A D gene is named only where the DNA matches it firmly. Expanded clones get a size class; other rows say once, few or many, or leave the size out.

J gene,D gene,clone size,V gene,CDR3 protein,CDR3 DNA
TRBJ1-1,TRBD1,.,TRBV3-1/TRBV3-2,CASSQGTGEAFF,TGTGCCAGCAGCCAGGGGACAGGGGAAGCTTTCTTT
TRBJ1-2,TRBD1,once,TRBV4-2,CASSHERDRTDGYTF,TGTGCCAGCAGCCACGAAAGGGACAGGACAGATGGCTACACCTTC
TRBJ2-1,.,.,TRBV13,CASSSRSPGTLDNEQFF,TGTGCCAGCAGCTCAAGAAGCCCCGGGACACTGGACAATGAGCAGTTCTTC
TRBJ1-2,.,.,TRBV7-9,CASSLGVSGHYGYTF,TGTGCCAGCAGCTTAGGGGTCAGTGGGCACTATGGCTACACCTTC
TRBJ2-1,.,.,TRBV12-3/TRBV12-4,CASSLLEYNEQFF,TGTGCCAGCAGTTTATTAGAATACAATGAGCAGTTCTTC
TRBJ1-6,.,.,TRBV27,CASSHRGADSPLHF,TGTGCCAGCAGTCATCGGGGGGCGGATTCACCCCTCCACTTT
TRBJ2-5,.,.,TRBV5-6,CASSWGPSSHPQETQYF,TGTGCCAGCAGCTGGGGGCCCTCTTCACACCCACAAGAGACCCAGTACTTC
TRBJ2-5,.,once,TRBV7-7,CASRLMGLSETQYF,TGTGCTAGCAGGTTGATGGGACTTTCAGAGACCCAGTACTTC
TRBJ2-7,TRBD1,few,TRBV18,CASSPSTGTDEQYF,TGTGCCAGCTCACCTTCTACCGGGACAGACGAGCAGTACTTC
TRBJ1-5,.,.,TRBV10-2,CASSSTPRGGGSGNQPQHF,TGCGCCAGCAGTAGTACCCCCCGCGGGGGAGGATCGGGCAATCAGCCCCAGCATTTT
TRBJ1-5,TRBD1,.,TRBV2,CASSSDRGVEPQHF,TGTGCCAGCAGTTCCGACAGGGGAGTAGAGCCCCAGCATTTT
TRBJ2-2,TRBD1,.,TRBV30,CAWRQGVVGELFF,TGTGCCTGGAGACAGGGGGTGGTCGGGGAGCTGTTTTTT
TRBJ1-2,TRBD1,.,TRBV29-1,CSVDSYGTGANYGYTF,TGCAGCGTCGATTCGTATGGGACAGGGGCTAACTATGGCTACACCTTC
TRBJ1-1,TRBD1,.,TRBV19,CASRGQLEAFF,TGTGCCAGCAGGGGACAGCTTGAAGCTTTCTTT
TRBJ1-5,TRBD1,.,TRBV19,CASSPGTGGADGNQPQHF,TGTGCCAGTAGTCCAGGGACAGGGGGCGCCGATGGCAATCAGCCCCAGCATTTT
TRBJ1-1,.,once,TRBV21-1,CASAIGQLEAFF,TGTGCCAGCGCCATAGGACAACTTGAAGCTTTCTTT
TRBJ2-1,TRBD2,.,TRBV5-3,CARSRAGASRVDNEQFF,TGTGCCAGAAGCAGAGCGGGGGCCTCGAGGGTAGACAATGAGCAGTTCTTC
TRBJ2-4,TRBD2,.,TRBV9,CASNEGTSGSKNIQYF,TGTGCCAGCAACGAAGGTACTAGCGGGAGTAAAAACATTCAGTACTTC
TRBJ1-5,.,few,TRBV27,CASSSAQFDQPQHF,TGTGCCAGCAGTTCCGCACAGTTTGATCAGCCCCAGCATTTT
TRBJ1-1,.,.,TRBV2,CASSEYRQGAWDEAFF,TGTGCCAGCAGTGAATACCGTCAGGGCGCCTGGGATGAAGCTTTCTTT
TRBJ1-2,.,.,TRBV27,CATSKQGPYGYTF,TGTGCCACCTCAAAACAGGGTCCCTATGGCTACACCTTC
TRBJ2-7,.,.,TRBV6-2/TRBV6-3,CASSPEGDGAYEQYF,TGTGCCAGCAGTCCCGAGGGGGATGGGGCCTACGAGCAGTACTTC
TRBJ2-7,TRBD1,.,TRBV27,CASRAGTGTSYEQYF,TGTGCCAGCAGGGCCGGGACAGGGACATCCTACGAGCAGTACTTC
TRBJ2-6,.,few,TRBV13,CASSSSSGANVLTF,TGTGCCAGCAGCTCTAGCTCTGGGGCCAACGTCCTGACTTTC
TRBJ2-5,.,.,TRBV28,CASSSAGKETQYF,TGTGCCAGCAGTTCTGCAGGGAAAGAGACCCAGTACTTC
TRBJ2-1,TRBD2,.,TRBV5-6,CASSFGGSSYNEQFF,TGTGCCAGCAGCTTCGGCGGGAGCTCCTACAATGAGCAGTTCTTC
TRBJ2-7,.,.,TRBV1,CTSSSDGEQYF,TGCACCAGCTCCTCAGATGGCGAGCAGTACTTC
TRBJ1-1,.,.,TRBV5-6,CASSLAWTENTEAFF,TGTGCCAGCAGCTTGGCGTGGACAGAGAACACTGAAGCTTTCTTT
TRBJ1-5,.,.,TRBV18,CASSPRSGPYSNQPQHF,TGTGCCAGCTCACCACGTTCGGGTCCTTATAGCAATCAGCCCCAGCATTTT
TRBJ2-7,.,.,TRBV19,CASSGGRGYEQYF,TGTGCCAGTAGCGGCGGGCGAGGCTACGAGCAGTACTTC
TRBJ1-2,.,many,TRBV5-1,CASSNGGATYGYTF,TGCGCCAGCAGTAACGGGGGAGCTACCTATGGCTACACCTTC
TRBJ1-5,TRBD1,.,TRBV2,CASTAQGLSNQPQHF,TGTGCCAGCACGGCACAGGGGCTGAGCAATCAGCCCCAGCATTTT
TRBJ1-3,.,.,TRBV11-2,CASSFVISNTIYF,TGTGCCAGCAGCTTTGTAATTTCGAACACCATATATTTT